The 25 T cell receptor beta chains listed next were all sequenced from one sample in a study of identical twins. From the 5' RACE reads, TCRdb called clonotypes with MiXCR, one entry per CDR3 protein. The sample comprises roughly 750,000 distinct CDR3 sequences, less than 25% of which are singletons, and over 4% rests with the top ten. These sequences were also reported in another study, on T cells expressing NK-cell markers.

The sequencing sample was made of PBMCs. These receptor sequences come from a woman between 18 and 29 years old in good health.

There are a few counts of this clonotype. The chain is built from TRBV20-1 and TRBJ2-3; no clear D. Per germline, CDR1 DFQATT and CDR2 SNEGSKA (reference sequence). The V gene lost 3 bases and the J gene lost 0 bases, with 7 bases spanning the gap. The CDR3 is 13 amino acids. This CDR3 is CSARAPSTDTQYF. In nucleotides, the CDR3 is TGCAGTGCTAGGGCCCCAAGCACAGATACGCAGTATTTT.

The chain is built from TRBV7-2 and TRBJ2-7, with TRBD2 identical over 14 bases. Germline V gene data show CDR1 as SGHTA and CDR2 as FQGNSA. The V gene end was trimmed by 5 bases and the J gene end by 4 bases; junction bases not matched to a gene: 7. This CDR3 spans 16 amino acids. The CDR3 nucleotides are TGTGCCAGCAGCCCCCGACTAGCGGGAGGGCGGTACGAGCAGTACTTC. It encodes CASSPRLAGGRYEQYF.

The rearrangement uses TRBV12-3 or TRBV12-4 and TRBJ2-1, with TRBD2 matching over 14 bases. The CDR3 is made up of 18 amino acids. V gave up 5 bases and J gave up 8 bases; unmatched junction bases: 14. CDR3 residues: CASSGTSGSDPIKDEQFF. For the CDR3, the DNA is TGTGCCAGCAGTGGGACTAGCGGGAGTGATCCCATTAAGGATGAGCAGTTCTTC.

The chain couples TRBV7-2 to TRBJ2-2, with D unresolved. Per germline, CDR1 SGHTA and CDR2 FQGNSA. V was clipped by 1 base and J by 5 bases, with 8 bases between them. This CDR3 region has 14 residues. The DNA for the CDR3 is TGTGCCAGCAGCTTAGAGATATTGACCGGGGAGCTGTTTTTT. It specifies CASSLEILTGELFF.

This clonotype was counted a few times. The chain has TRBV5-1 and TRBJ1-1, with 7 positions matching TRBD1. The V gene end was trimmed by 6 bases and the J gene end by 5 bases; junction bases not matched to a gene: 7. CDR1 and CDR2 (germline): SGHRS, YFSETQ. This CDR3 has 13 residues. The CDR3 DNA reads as TGCGCCAGCAACCGACAGGGTCAAACTGAAGCTTTCTTT. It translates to CASNRQGQTEAFF.

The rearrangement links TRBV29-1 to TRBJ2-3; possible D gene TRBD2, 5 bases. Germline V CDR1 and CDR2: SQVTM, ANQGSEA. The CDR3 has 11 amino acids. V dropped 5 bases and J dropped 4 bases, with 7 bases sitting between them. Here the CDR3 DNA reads TGCAGCGTTTGGCGGGCAGATACGCAGTATTTT. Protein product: CSVWRADTQYF.

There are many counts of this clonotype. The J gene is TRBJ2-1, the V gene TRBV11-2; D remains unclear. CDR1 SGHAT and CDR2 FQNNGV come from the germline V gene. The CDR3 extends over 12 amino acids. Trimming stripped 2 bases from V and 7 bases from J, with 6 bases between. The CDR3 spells CASSLSWNEQFF. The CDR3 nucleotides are TGTGCCAGCAGCTTATCGTGGAATGAGCAGTTCTTC.

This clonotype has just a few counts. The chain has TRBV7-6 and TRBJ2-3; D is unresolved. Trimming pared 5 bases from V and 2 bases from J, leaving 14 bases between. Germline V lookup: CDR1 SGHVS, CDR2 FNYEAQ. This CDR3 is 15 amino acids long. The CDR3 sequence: CASSIWPDHTDTQYF. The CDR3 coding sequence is TGTGCCAGCAGCATATGGCCGGACCACACAGATACGCAGTATTTT.

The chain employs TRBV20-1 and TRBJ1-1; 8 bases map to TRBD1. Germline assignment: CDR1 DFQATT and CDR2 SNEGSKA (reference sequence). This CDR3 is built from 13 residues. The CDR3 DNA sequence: TGCAGCGCAGAGACAGGGGCGAACACTGAAGCTTTCTTT. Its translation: CSAETGANTEAFF.

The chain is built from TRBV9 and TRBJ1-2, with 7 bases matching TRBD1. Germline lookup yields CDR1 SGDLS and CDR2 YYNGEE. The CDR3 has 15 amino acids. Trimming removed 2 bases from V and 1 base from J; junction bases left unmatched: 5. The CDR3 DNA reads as TGTGCCAGCAGCGTTGGGACAGTATTTAACTATGGCTACACCTTC. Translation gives CASSVGTVFNYGYTF.

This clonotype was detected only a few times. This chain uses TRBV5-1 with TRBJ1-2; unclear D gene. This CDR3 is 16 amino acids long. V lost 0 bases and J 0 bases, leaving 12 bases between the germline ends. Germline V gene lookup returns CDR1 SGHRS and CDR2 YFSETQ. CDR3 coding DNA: TGCGCCAGCAGCTTGGCCGGGTGGGAGACTAACTATGGCTACACCTTC. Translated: CASSLAGWETNYGYTF.

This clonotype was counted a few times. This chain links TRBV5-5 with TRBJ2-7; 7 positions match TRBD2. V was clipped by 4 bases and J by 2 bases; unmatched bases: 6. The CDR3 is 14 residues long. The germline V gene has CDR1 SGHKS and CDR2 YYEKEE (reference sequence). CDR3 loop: CASSALAQTYEQYF. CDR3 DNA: TGTGCCAGCAGCGCACTAGCGCAAACCTACGAGCAGTACTTC.

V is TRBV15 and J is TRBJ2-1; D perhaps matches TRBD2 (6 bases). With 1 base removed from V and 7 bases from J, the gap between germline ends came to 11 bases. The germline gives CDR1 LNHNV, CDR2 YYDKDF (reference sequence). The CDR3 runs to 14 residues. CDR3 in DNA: TGTGCCACCAGCAGAGGTGGAGGGAATAATGAGCAGTTCTTC. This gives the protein CATSRGGGNNEQFF.

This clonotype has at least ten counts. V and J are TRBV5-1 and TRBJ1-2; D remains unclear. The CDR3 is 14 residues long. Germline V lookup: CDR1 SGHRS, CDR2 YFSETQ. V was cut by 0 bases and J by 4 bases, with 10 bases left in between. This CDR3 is CASSLDPLFYGYTF. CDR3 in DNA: TGCGCCAGCAGCTTGGACCCTCTATTCTATGGCTACACCTTC.

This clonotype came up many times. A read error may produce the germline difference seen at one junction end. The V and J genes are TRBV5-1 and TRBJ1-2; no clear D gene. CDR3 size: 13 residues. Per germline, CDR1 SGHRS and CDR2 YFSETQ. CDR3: CASSLDTNYGYTF. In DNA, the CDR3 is TGTGCCAGCAGCTTAGACACTAACTATGGCTACACCTTC.

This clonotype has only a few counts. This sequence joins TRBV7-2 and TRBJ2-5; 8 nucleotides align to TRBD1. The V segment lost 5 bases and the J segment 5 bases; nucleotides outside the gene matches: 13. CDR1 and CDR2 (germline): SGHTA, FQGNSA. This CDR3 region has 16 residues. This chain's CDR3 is CASSMSRGRLLETQYF. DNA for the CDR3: TGTGCCAGCAGCATGAGCAGGGGGCGGCTTTTGGAGACCCAGTACTTC.

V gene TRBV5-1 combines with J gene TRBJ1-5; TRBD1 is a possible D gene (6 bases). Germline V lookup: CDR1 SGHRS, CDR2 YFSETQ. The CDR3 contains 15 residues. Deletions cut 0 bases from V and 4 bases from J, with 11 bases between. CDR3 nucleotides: TGCGCCAGCAGCTTGGCCGGACAGAGGAATCAGCCCCAGCATTTT. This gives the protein CASSLAGQRNQPQHF.

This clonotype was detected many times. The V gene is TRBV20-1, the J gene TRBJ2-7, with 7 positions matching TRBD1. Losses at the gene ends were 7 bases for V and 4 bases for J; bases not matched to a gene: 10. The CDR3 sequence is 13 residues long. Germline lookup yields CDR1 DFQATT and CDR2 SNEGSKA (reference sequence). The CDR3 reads CSGMPGQSYEQYF. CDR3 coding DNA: TGCAGTGGCATGCCGGGACAGTCATACGAGCAGTACTTC.

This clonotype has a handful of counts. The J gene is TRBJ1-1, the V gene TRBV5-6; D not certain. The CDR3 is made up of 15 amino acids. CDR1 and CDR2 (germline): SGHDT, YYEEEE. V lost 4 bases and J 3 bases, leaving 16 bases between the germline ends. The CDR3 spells CASSLPGDFDTEAFF. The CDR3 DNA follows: TGTGCCAGCAGCCTCCCAGGAGACTTTGACACTGAAGCTTTCTTT. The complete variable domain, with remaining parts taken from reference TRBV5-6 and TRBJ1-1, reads DAGVTQSPTHLIKTRGQQVTLRCSPKSGHDTVSWYQQALGQGPQFIFQYYEEEERQRGNFPDRFSGHQFPNYSSELNVNALLLGDSALYLCASSLPGDFDTEAFFGQGTRLTVV.

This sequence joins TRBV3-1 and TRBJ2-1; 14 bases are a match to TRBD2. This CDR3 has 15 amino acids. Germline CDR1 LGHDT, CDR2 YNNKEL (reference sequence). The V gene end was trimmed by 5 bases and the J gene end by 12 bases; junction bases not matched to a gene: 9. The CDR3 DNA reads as TGTGCCAGCAGCATAGGGACTAGCGGGAGACCGTCGCAGTTCTTC. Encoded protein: CASSIGTSGRPSQFF.

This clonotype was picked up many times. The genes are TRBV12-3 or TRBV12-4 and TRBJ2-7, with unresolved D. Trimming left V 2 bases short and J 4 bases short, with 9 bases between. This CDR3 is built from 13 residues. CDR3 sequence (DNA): TGTGCCAGCAGTTTAAGTATGCCATACGAGCAGTACTTC. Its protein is CASSLSMPYEQYF.

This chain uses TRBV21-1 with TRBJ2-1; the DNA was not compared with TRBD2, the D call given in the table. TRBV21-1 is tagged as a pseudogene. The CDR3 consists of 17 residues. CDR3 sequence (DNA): TGTGTCAGCAGCAAAGGGGCTAGCGTGCGGTCCTACAATGAGCAGTTCTTC. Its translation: CVSSKGASVRSYNEQFF.

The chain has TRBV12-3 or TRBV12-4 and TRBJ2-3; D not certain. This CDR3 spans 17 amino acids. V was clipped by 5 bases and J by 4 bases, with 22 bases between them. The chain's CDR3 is CASSPALGTSLPDTQYF. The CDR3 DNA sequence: TGTGCCAGCAGTCCCGCCTTGGGCACCTCCCTCCCAGATACGCAGTATTTT.

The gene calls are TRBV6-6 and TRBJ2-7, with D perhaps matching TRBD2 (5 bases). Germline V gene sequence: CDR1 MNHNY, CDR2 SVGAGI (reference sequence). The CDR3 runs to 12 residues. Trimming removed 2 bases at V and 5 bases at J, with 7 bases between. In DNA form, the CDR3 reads TGTGCCAGCAGTTACGGGAGAGACGAGCAGTACTTC. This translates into CASSYGRDEQYF.

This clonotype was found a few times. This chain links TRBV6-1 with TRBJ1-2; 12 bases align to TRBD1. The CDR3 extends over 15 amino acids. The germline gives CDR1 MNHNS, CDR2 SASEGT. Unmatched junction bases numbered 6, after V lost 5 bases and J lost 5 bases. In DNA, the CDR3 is TGTGCCAGCAGTAAGGGACAGGGGGCGGGATATGGCTACACCTTC. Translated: CASSKGQGAGYGYTF.